This T cell receptor beta chain was recovered during a study of CD8+ T cells in alopecia areata. Study context: Treated patients were given oral tofacitinib, which was dosed at 5 to 10 mg twice daily.

Reverse transcription of extracted RNA yielded cDNA, which provided the sequencing template. Assay used: immunoSEQ multiplex PCR; TCRdb lists only in-frame clones, some missing. The sample lists roughly 70,000 clones; around 30% were seen once. Study results and limitations: The study found that many expanded lesional clones persisted in scalp and blood during tofacitinib.

This clone was detected only a few times. Its specificity is not known. Treatment reported: oral pan-JAK inhibitor, 5-10 mg twice daily. From alopecia areata patients, lesional scalp punch biopsies and peripheral blood were collected. Trimming stripped 2 bases from V and 1 base from J, with 25 bases between. Germline CDR1 reads LGHNA; CDR2 reads YSLEER. CDR3 length: 20 amino acids. The V and J genes are TRBV4-3 and TRBJ2-3; tentatively, D is TRBD2 (6 bases). Sequencing used CD8+ T cells sorted from blood, obtained at week 4, from a patient treated with tofacitinib. The sequence derives from a human donor with alopecia areata. The CDR3 here is CASSQLSQAGPGGGTDTQYF. CDR3 DNA: TGCGCCAGCAGCCAATTGAGTCAGGCGGGACCCGGAGGAGGCACAGATACGCAGTATTTT.